This T cell receptor (beta chain) was observed in a study of T cells expressing NK-cell markers. Germline loops: CDR1 MNHNS, CDR2 SASEGT. The CDR3 totals 15 residues. TCRdb reprocessed the 5' RACE reads; each CDR3 protein has one entry and no DNA is given. The sample spans about 540,000 distinct CDR3 sequences; the ten largest clones claim 3% to 4.5%. This receptor was obtained from a young man in good health. The rearrangement joins TRBV6-1 to TRBJ2-6; TCRdb lists TRBD1, though no DNA is available to test this call. Sequencing was done on a sample of blood T cells: a sorted CD56 or NKG2C T cell subset, CD4+ or CD8+ T cells, or bulk PBMC T cells (not recorded which). CDR3: CASRSGQTGANVLTF.